These T cell receptor beta chains were read from a single sample in a study of early T cells in non-severe SARS-CoV-2 infection. One entry per CDR3 protein, called by TCRdb with MiXCR from the 5' RACE reads. There are about 56,000 distinct CDR3 sequences in the sample; about 15% occur only once, and approximately 4% lies in the top ten. Sample: whole blood, taken at baseline. The source is an adult who was a healthcare worker with PCR-confirmed SARS-CoV-2 infection or an uninfected control (not recorded which). Both conserved end residues are part of each CDR3. D genes are given only for firm matches. Size is omitted from some rows. Given values are once, few, many or a class for expanded clones.

d_call	v_call	j_call	clone_size	cdr3_aa	cdr3_nt
-	TRBV12-3/TRBV12-4	TRBJ2-6	-	CASSLSGGTLLSGANVLTF	TGTGCCAGCAGTTTATCCGGGGGGACACTCCTCTCTGGGGCCAACGTCCTGACTTTC
TRBD1	TRBV7-2	TRBJ1-1	few	CASSLTGGLLTEAFF	TGTGCCAGCAGCCTAACAGGGGGACTGCTCACTGAAGCTTTCTTT
-	TRBV20-1	TRBJ2-3	-	CSARRAMEDTQYF	TGCAGTGCTAGGCGGGCTATGGAAGATACGCAGTATTTT
-	TRBV10-3	TRBJ1-4	few	CAIKDSSSEKLFF	TGTGCCATCAAGGACAGCTCCTCCGAAAAACTGTTTTTT
-	TRBV12-3/TRBV12-4	TRBJ2-7	-	CASSSSRGAYEQYF	TGTGCCAGCAGCTCCAGTCGGGGAGCCTACGAGCAGTACTTC
-	TRBV18	TRBJ2-5	many	CASSSQETQYF	TGTGCCAGCAGCTCCCAAGAGACCCAGTACTTC
-	TRBV20-1	TRBJ2-7	-	CSARGGHVYEQYF	TGCAGTGCTAGAGGGGGACACGTCTACGAGCAGTACTTC
-	TRBV20-1	TRBJ2-1	-	CSARRVQSYNEQFF	TGCAGTGCCAGACGGGTCCAGTCCTACAATGAGCAGTTCTTC
TRBD1	TRBV28	TRBJ2-4	few	CASSTTRDRGRNIQYF	TGTGCCAGCAGCACAACTCGGGACAGGGGACGAAACATTCAGTACTTC
TRBD2	TRBV5-1	TRBJ2-5	-	CASSLAASGTAETQYF	TGCGCCAGCAGCTTGGCGGCTAGCGGGACAGCGGAGACCCAGTACTTC
-	TRBV18	TRBJ2-3	-	CASSPPRGGSGTDTQYF	TGTGCCAGCTCACCACCGAGGGGGGGGTCAGGCACAGATACGCAGTATTTT
TRBD1	TRBV19	TRBJ2-3	-	CASSIGTGADTQYF	TGTGCCAGTAGTATCGGGACAGGGGCAGATACGCAGTATTTT
TRBD1	TRBV5-1	TRBJ1-1	many	CASSWDSNTEAFF	TGCGCCAGCAGCTGGGACAGCAACACTGAAGCTTTCTTT
TRBD2	TRBV20-1	TRBJ2-3	-	CSAPGGKRATTDTQYF	TGCAGTGCGCCCGGGGGGAAGCGGGCCACCACAGATACGCAGTATTTT
-	TRBV7-9	TRBJ1-1	many	CASSSNAGGNTEAFF	TGTGCCAGCAGCTCCAACGCGGGGGGAAACACTGAAGCTTTCTTT
-	TRBV20-1	TRBJ2-3	-	CSASLQGSTDTQYF	TGCAGTGCTAGTTTGCAGGGAAGCACAGATACGCAGTATTTT
TRBD1	TRBV15	TRBJ2-5	medium-sized	CATGRQGAPQETQYF	TGTGCCACAGGCCGACAGGGGGCGCCGCAAGAGACCCAGTACTTC
-	TRBV28	TRBJ2-3	once	CTSSFWAPWTQYF	TGTACCAGCAGTTTTTGGGCCCCCTGGACGCAGTATTTT
-	TRBV7-8	TRBJ2-7	few	CASSVTWGAGPENEQYF	TGTGCCAGCAGCGTAACCTGGGGGGCTGGTCCCGAAAACGAGCAGTACTTC
-	TRBV7-2	TRBJ2-1	-	CASSLLDYNEQFF	TGTGCCAGCAGCTTACTAGACTACAATGAGCAGTTCTTC
-	TRBV6-2/TRBV6-3	TRBJ2-3	many	CASSYSILLLTDTQYF	TGTGCCAGCAGTTACTCGATTCTACTACTCACAGATACGCAGTATTTT
-	TRBV27	TRBJ2-1	few	CASSLFPGLANEQFF	TGTGCCAGCAGTTTATTCCCGGGGCTAGCAAATGAGCAGTTCTTC
TRBD2	TRBV7-6	TRBJ2-3	few	CASSSRQAGAPSGDTQYF	TGTGCCAGCAGCTCACGTCAAGCGGGGGCGCCTTCGGGAGATACGCAGTATTTT
-	TRBV24-1	TRBJ2-1	many	CATSFRRREYNEQFF	TGTGCCACCAGTTTTCGCAGACGGGAATACAATGAGCAGTTCTTC
TRBD1	TRBV28	TRBJ1-6	many	CASRQSTGGHNSPLHF	TGTGCCAGCAGGCAATCGACAGGGGGCCATAATTCACCCCTCCACTTT